One and the same sample provided the 5 T cell receptor beta chains below, sequenced in a study of cytomegalovirus exposure and HLA in healthy donors. 13 Jbeta primers and 60 Vbeta primers were used for the PCR. The method was immunoSEQ multiplex PCR; TCRdb's version includes in-frame clones alone and lacks a portion of them. The repertoire holds about 80,000 clones, with under 90% as singletons. Sequenced material: PBMCs. These receptor sequences come from a man aged 50 or older in good health and CMV-seropositive.

The V and J genes are TRBV18 and TRBJ2-1; 7 bases map to TRBD1. CDR1 is KGHSH, CDR2 LQKENI, per germline. This CDR3 region has 14 residues. V gave up 2 bases and J gave up 7 bases; unmatched junction bases: 5. The CDR3 spells CASSPDRAGNEQFF. As DNA, the CDR3 is TGTGCCAGCTCACCAGACAGGGCTGGGAATGAGCAGTTCTTC.

This clone was detected once. The genes are TRBV10-3 and TRBJ2-7; tentatively, D is TRBD1 (6 bases). V lost 6 bases to trimming and J lost 3 bases, with 15 bases between them. This CDR3 is built from 14 residues. Germline-derived CDR1 and CDR2 are ENHRY and SYGVKD. The CDR3 here is CAISAGDPNYEQYF. The CDR3 DNA is TGTGCCATCAGCGCAGGGGATCCAAACTACGAGCAGTACTTC.

The gene calls are TRBV4-2 and TRBJ2-1; 9 bases are a match to TRBD2. V lost 2 bases, J lost 6 bases, and 8 bases stayed unmatched. This CDR3 region has 16 residues. Germline CDR1 reads LGHNA; CDR2 reads YNFKEQ. Written as DNA, the CDR3 is TGTGCCAGCAGCCAAATCGGGCTAGCGGGATCCAATGAGCAGTTCTTC. This gives the protein CASSQIGLAGSNEQFF.

In this sample, this clone turned up a few times. The chain joins TRBV27 to TRBJ1-2; the match to TRBD1 covers 8 bases. V was clipped by 8 bases and J by 4 bases; unmatched bases: 9. CDR1 MNHEY and CDR2 SMNVEV come from the germline V gene (reference sequence). The CDR3 loop spans 14 amino acids. The CDR3 region is CASRLQGAGYGYTF. In DNA, the CDR3 is TGTGCCAGCCGTCTTCAGGGGGCTGGCTATGGCTACACCTTC.

This clone was seen more than once but under ten times. Here the CDR3 DNA reads TGCAGCGGGGGGACGGGGGGATACAATGAGCAGTTCTTC. It encodes CSGGTGGYNEQFF. V and J are TRBV29-1 and TRBJ2-1; 7 bases line up with TRBD2. The CDR3 has 13 residues. V shed 7 bases, J shed 4 bases, and the junction held 7 bases outside the gene matches. From germline, CDR1 is SQVTM and CDR2 ANQGSEA.